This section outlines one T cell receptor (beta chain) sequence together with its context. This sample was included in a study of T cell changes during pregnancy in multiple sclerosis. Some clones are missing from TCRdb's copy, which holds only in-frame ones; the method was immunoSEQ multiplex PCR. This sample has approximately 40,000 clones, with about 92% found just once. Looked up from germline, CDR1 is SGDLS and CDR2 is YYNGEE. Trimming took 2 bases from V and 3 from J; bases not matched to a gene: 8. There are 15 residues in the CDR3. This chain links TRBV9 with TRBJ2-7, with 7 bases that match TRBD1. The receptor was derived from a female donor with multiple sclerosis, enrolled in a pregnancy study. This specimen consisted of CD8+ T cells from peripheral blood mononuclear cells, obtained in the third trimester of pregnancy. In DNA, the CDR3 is TGTGCCAGCAGCGTTACAGGGGAGTCGGGCTACGAGCAGTACTTC. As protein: CASSVTGESGYEQYF.